One TCR beta chain is described in this entry. V lost 4 bases and J lost 4, with 14 bases in between. CDR1 is SGHNT, CDR2 YYREEE, per germline (reference sequence). The CDR3 is made up of 14 amino acids. The data derive from a study of cytomegalovirus exposure and HLA in healthy donors. In the PCR, 60 Vbeta and 13 Jbeta primers were used. Here immunoSEQ multiplex PCR was the method, and the copy in TCRdb shows in-frame clones only, minus some. The sample records more than 85,000 clones, 81% being singletons. This sequence joins TRBV5-4 and TRBJ2-5; D remains ambiguous. Sequenced sample: PBMCs. The receptor's source is a woman in her twenties or thirties in good health and CMV-seronegative. CDR3 sequence (DNA): TGTGCCAGCAGCCCGCTGCGGCTCGGAGAGACCCAGTACTTC. It codes for CASSPLRLGETQYF.